The rows below give T cell receptor beta chains drawn from one sample of a study of beta chain features in type 1 diabetes. TCRdb's copy holds only in-frame clones and misses some; the assay was immunoSEQ multiplex PCR. The table includes around 130,000 clones, approximately 10% detected once. The sample taken for sequencing was central memory CD4+ T cells from blood. All receptors derive from a man aged 25-40 years with type 1 diabetes. Both conserved end residues are trimmed from each CDR3. The order of the fields is V gene, D gene, J gene, CDR3 protein. A D gene is named only where the DNA matches it firmly.

v_gene: TRBV6-5
d_gene: NA
j_gene: TRBJ1-2
CDR3aa: ASSNTGPGYT

v_gene: TRBV6-5
d_gene: NA
j_gene: TRBJ1-5
CDR3aa: ASSSAGAQPQH

v_gene: TRBV5-1
d_gene: NA
j_gene: TRBJ1-2
CDR3aa: ASSLAGGGTGYT

v_gene: TRBV5-4
d_gene: TRBD2
j_gene: TRBJ2-1
CDR3aa: ASSQSSGGFHNEQF

v_gene: TRBV7-2
d_gene: TRBD2
j_gene: TRBJ2-1
CDR3aa: ASKPGLAYNEQF

v_gene: TRBV27
d_gene: NA
j_gene: TRBJ1-3
CDR3aa: ASSLQGAGNTIY

v_gene: TRBV5-8
d_gene: TRBD1
j_gene: TRBJ2-2
CDR3aa: ASSPGTGVAGELF

v_gene: TRBV6-5
d_gene: TRBD1
j_gene: TRBJ2-7
CDR3aa: ASSYSTGGAYEQY

v_gene: TRBV5-1
d_gene: NA
j_gene: TRBJ1-2
CDR3aa: ASSLGQNNDYGYT

v_gene: TRBV7-2
d_gene: NA
j_gene: TRBJ1-4
CDR3aa: ASSSQGEKLF

v_gene: TRBV7-2
d_gene: NA
j_gene: TRBJ1-4
CDR3aa: ASSLDLTATNEKLF

v_gene: TRBV10-3
d_gene: NA
j_gene: TRBJ2-3
CDR3aa: AISVSGDTQY

v_gene: TRBV18
d_gene: TRBD1
j_gene: TRBJ2-2
CDR3aa: ASSSDRATGELF